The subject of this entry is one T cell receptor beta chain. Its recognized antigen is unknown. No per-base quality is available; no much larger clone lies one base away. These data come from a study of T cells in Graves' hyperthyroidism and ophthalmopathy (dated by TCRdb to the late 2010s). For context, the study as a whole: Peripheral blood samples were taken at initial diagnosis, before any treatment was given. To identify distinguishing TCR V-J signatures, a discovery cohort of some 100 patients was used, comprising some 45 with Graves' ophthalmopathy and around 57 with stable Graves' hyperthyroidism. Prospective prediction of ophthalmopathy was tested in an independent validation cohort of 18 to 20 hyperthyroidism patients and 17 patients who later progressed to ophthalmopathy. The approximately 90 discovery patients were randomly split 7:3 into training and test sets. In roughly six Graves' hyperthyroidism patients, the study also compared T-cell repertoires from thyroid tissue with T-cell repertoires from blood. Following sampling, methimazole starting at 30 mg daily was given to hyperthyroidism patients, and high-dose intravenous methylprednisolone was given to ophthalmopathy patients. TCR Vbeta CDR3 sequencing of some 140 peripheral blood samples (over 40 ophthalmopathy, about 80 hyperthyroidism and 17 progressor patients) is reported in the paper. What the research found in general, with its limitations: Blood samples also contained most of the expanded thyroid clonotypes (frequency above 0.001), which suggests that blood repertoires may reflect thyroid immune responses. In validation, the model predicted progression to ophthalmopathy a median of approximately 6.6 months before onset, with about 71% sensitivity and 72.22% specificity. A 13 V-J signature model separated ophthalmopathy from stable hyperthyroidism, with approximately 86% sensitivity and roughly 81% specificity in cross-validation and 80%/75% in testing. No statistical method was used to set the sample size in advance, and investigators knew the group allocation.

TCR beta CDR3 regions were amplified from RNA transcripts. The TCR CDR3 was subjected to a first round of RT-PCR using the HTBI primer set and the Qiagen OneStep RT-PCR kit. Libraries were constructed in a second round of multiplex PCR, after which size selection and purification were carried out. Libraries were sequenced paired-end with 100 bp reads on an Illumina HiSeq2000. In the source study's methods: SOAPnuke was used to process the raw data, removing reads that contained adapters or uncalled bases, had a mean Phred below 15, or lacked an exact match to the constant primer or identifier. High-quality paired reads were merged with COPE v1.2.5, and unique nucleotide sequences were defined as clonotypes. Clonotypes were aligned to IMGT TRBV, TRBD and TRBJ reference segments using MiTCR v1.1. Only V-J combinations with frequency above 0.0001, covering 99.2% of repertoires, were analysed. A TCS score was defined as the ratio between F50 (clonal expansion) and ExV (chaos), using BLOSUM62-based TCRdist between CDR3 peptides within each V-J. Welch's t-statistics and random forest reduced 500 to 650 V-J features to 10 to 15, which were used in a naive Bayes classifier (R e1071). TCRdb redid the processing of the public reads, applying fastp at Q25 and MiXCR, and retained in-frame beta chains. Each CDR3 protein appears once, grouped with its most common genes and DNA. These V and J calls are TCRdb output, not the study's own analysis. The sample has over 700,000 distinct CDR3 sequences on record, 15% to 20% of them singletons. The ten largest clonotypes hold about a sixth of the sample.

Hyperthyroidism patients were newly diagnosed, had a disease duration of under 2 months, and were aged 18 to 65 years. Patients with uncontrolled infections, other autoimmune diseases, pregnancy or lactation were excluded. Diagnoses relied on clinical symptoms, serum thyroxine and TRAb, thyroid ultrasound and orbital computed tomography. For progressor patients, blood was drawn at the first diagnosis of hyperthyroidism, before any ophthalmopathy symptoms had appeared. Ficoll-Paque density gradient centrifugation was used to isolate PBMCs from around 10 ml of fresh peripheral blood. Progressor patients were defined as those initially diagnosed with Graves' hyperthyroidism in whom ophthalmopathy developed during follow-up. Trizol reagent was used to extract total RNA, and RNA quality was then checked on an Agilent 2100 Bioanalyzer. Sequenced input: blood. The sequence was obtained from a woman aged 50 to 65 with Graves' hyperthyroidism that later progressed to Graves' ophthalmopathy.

At the DNA level, the sequence is TGCAGTGCTAGCGACCCGGACCAACAAGAGACCCAGTACTTC. This is translated as CSASDPDQQETQYF. The sequence joins TRBV20-1 to TRBJ2-5, with no reliable assignment of the D segment. The CDR3 spans 14 residues, from the cysteine through the phenylalanine. Kept here is only the CDR3 DNA, which spans 42 bases and is read in frame from base 1. Via the germline V gene (reference sequence), CDR1 is DFQATT and CDR2 SNEGSKA. V is pared back by 3 bases and J by 2 bases, with 13 bases lying between the germline termini.